The rows below give T cell receptor beta chains drawn from one sample of a study of cytomegalovirus exposure and HLA in healthy donors. Here immunoSEQ multiplex PCR was the method, and the copy in TCRdb shows in-frame clones only, minus some. Of around 160,000 clones listed, approximately 79% are singletons. The sequencing input was PBMCs. The receptors stem from a man over 45 in good health and CMV-seropositive. CDR3s include the opening cysteine and the closing phenylalanine or tryptophan. The order of the fields is CDR3 length, D gene, clone size, V gene, J gene, CDR3 DNA, CDR3 protein. The D gene is left open where the match is weak. Clone size, where shown, is once, few, many, or a class for clones that have expanded.

>14|.|.|TRBV5-4|TRBJ2-1
TGTGCCAGCAGCCCCCGGGGTGGTAGCAATGAGCAGTTCTTC
CASSPRGGSNEQFF
>15|.|.|TRBV6-4|TRBJ2-1
TGTGCCAGTAGTGCCCCACCTAGTCTAAAAAATGAGCAGTTCTTC
CASSAPPSLKNEQFF
>13|.|.|TRBV11-2|TRBJ2-7
TGTGCCAGCAGCTTAACACGGGGCTACGAGCAGTACTTC
CASSLTRGYEQYF
>13|.|.|TRBV7-8|TRBJ1-5
TGTGCCAGCAGCTTCGGGGTGAACCAGCCCCAGCATTTT
CASSFGVNQPQHF
>13|TRBD1|.|TRBV7-8|TRBJ1-2
TGTGCCAGCGGCCGGGACAGCTACTATGGCTACACCTTC
CASGRDSYYGYTF
>14|.|.|TRBV5-1|TRBJ1-2
TGCGCCAGCAGCTTGGAAACAGATAACTATGGCTACACCTTC
CASSLETDNYGYTF
>15|.|few|TRBV7-6|TRBJ2-5
TGTGCCAGCAGTAGGGACTGGGGGGGCCGGGAGACCCAGTACTTC
CASSRDWGGRETQYF
>13|.|many|TRBV2|TRBJ1-1
TGTGCCAGCAGTGAAGTAGAGCTCACTGAAGCTTTCTTT
CASSEVELTEAFF
>13|.|.|TRBV28|TRBJ2-3
TGTGCCAGCAGTGACACCCTATTACCCGGATGGCATTTT
CASSDTLLPGWHF
>14|.|.|TRBV6-1|TRBJ2-7
TGTGCCAGCAGTGAAGGGTACGGGGGCTACGAGCAGTACTTC
CASSEGYGGYEQYF
>13|.|.|TRBV27|TRBJ1-1
TGTGCCAGCAGTTTCGCTACGAACACTGAAGCTTTCTTT
CASSFATNTEAFF
>14|TRBD1|once|TRBV5-1|TRBJ2-5
TGCGCCAGCAGCTCCGGGACAGTCCAAGAGACCCAGTACTTC
CASSSGTVQETQYF
>19|TRBD1|few|TRBV27|TRBJ1-5
TGTGCCAGCAGTCCCTCTGACAGGGGGCCGGCCCCTGGCAATCAGCCCCAGCATTTT
CASSPSDRGPAPGNQPQHF
>16|.|once|TRBV10-2|TRBJ2-5
TGCGCCAGCAGTGAGCTCGGGGAGAGGGCCCAAGAGACCCAGTACTTC
CASSELGERAQETQYF
>14|.|.|TRBV10-3|TRBJ2-1
TGTGCCATCAGTGAGTCTGCCCAGGGGTATGAGCAGTTCTTC
CAISESAQGYEQFF
>13|.|.|TRBV5-4|TRBJ1-1
TGTGCCAGCAGCTTGGGAGGGGGCACTGAAGCTTTCTTT
CASSLGGGTEAFF
>15|.|.|TRBV4-3|TRBJ1-6
TGCGCCAGCAGCCAAGATCGCCTAATAAATTCACCCCTCCACTTT
CASSQDRLINSPLHF
>14|.|.|TRBV19|TRBJ1-1
TGTGCCAGTAGTATCCTCCGGGGTGGCACTGAAGCTTTCTTT
CASSILRGGTEAFF
>11|.|.|TRBV29-1|TRBJ1-2
TGCAGCGTTGATACGCGTTATGGCTACACCTTC
CSVDTRYGYTF
>16|.|few|TRBV6-1|TRBJ1-3
TGTGCCAGCAGTGAATCGGGACAAATCTCTGGAAACACCATATATTTT
CASSESGQISGNTIYF
>13|.|.|TRBV28|TRBJ1-2
TGTGCCAGCAGTCTCACAGGAAACTATGGCTACACCTTC
CASSLTGNYGYTF
>13|.|.|TRBV4-2|TRBJ1-3
TGTGCCAGCAGCCAAGCTCCCGGAAACACCATATATTTT
CASSQAPGNTIYF
>12|.|.|TRBV7-2|TRBJ2-7
TGTGCCAGCAGCACAGCCCTTTACGAGCAGTACTTC
CASSTALYEQYF
>18|TRBD1|.|TRBV7-9|TRBJ1-2
TGTGCCAGCAGCCTAAGGGACAGTTGGAGGCTTTACACCAGCGGCTACACCTTC
CASSLRDSWRLYTSGYTF
>16|.|.|TRBV7-6|TRBJ2-2
TGTGCCAGCAGCCCATCCTACAGGGCCCACACCGGGGAGCTGTTTTTT
CASSPSYRAHTGELFF
>12|.|.|TRBV5-4|TRBJ2-3
TGTGCCAGCAGCTCGATCTCGGGTACGCAGTATTTT
CASSSISGTQYF
>15|.|.|TRBV19|TRBJ1-4
TGTGCCAGTAGTATAGTCGACAGAATCGGAGAAAAACTGTTTTTT
CASSIVDRIGEKLFF
>14|TRBD1|.|TRBV28|TRBJ1-2
TGTGCCAGCAGTACGGGACAGGGATTCTATGGCTACACCTTC
CASSTGQGFYGYTF
>14|.|.|TRBV7-9|TRBJ1-3
TGTGCCTTTGACTCGAGCAGCTCTGGAAACACCATATATTTT
CAFDSSSSGNTIYF
>16|TRBD2|.|TRBV4-1|TRBJ2-2
TGCGCCAGCAGCCAAGCCCAGCGGGGGGACGGCGGGGAGCTGTTTTTT
CASSQAQRGDGGELFF
>16|TRBD1|.|TRBV5-6|TRBJ1-2
TGTGCCAGCAGCCCCGGGACAGCATCGTTGGGGTATGGCTACACCTTC
CASSPGTASLGYGYTF
>15|TRBD1|.|TRBV4-1|TRBJ2-1
TGCGCCAGCAGCCAAGGACGACAGGGGGCAGGTGAGCAGTTCTTC
CASSQGRQGAGEQFF
>16|TRBD1|.|TRBV28|TRBJ2-3
TGTGCCAGCAGTCCCGGGACAGGCGCCAGCACAGATACGCAGTATTTT
CASSPGTGASTDTQYF
>15|TRBD1|.|TRBV6-1|TRBJ1-4
TGTGCCAGCAGTGAAATGGCAGGGGGAAATGAAAAACTGTTTTTT
CASSEMAGGNEKLFF
>15|.|.|TRBV4-3|TRBJ1-4
TGCGCCAGCAGCCAAGACCGGGCAACTAATGAAAAACTGTTTTTT
CASSQDRATNEKLFF
>16|.|.|TRBV4-2|TRBJ1-4
TGTGCCAGCAGCCAAGGACGACAGAGCTTGAATGAAAAACTGTTTTTT
CASSQGRQSLNEKLFF
>16|TRBD2|few|TRBV28|TRBJ2-1
TGTGCCAGCAGTGGACTAGCGGGGGCCCCGGAGAATGAGCAGTTCTTC
CASSGLAGAPENEQFF
>13|.|.|TRBV10-3|TRBJ2-7
TGTGCCATCAGTGAGTCCAAGGGAGTCGGGCAGTACTTC
CAISESKGVGQYF
>17|TRBD1|.|TRBV4-2|TRBJ1-3
TGTGCCAGCAGCCAAGATCGGGCAGGGGGCTCTGGAAACACCATATATTTT
CASSQDRAGGSGNTIYF
>13|.|.|TRBV5-1|TRBJ1-1
TGCGCCAGCAGCTTGGCAGGGTACACTGAAGCTTTCTTT
CASSLAGYTEAFF
>15|.|.|TRBV1|TRBJ2-5
TGCACCAGCAGCCAAGACCTAGCGTTCCAAGAGACCCAGTACTTC
CTSSQDLAFQETQYF
>15|.|.|TRBV4-2|TRBJ1-1
TGTGCCAGCAGCCAAGGACTTAATATGAACACTGAAGCTTTCTTT
CASSQGLNMNTEAFF
>14|.|.|TRBV5-1|TRBJ2-5
TGCGCCAGCAGAAGGTCCGGGGGGCGGGAGACCCAGTACTTC
CASRRSGGRETQYF
>13|.|.|TRBV15|TRBJ1-2
TGTGCCACCAGCAGAGATCAGTACTATGGCTACACCTTC
CATSRDQYYGYTF
>14|.|.|TRBV19|TRBJ2-1
TGTGCCAGTAGTTGGTCTATCTCCTACAATGAGCAGTTCTTC
CASSWSISYNEQFF
>14|TRBD1|few|TRBV30|TRBJ1-2
TGTGCCTGGAGTGTGCAGGGGGCCTACTATGGCTACACCTTC
CAWSVQGAYYGYTF
>16|.|.|TRBV7-2|TRBJ1-4
TGTGCCAGCAGCTTAGAACCCAGCAGGGTAGGAGAAAAACTGTTTTTT
CASSLEPSRVGEKLFF
>13|.|.|TRBV5-1|TRBJ2-3
TGCGCCAGCAGCTTGTACAGAACAGATACGCAGTATTTT
CASSLYRTDTQYF
>13|.|.|TRBV27|TRBJ2-3
TGTGCCAGCAGGCGTAGTAGCCCAGATACGCAGTATTTT
CASRRSSPDTQYF
>16|TRBD2|.|TRBV7-8|TRBJ2-5
TGTGCCAGCAGCTTAGTACTAGCGGGGGGGCAAGAGACCCAGTACTTC
CASSLVLAGGQETQYF
>14|TRBD1|.|TRBV29-1|TRBJ1-5
TGCAGCGTTAGGGACAGGGGAAGCAATCAGCCCCAGCATTTT
CSVRDRGSNQPQHF
>15|TRBD1|.|TRBV29-1|TRBJ1-2
TGCAGCGTTGAAGAGGACAGGGGGAATAACTATGGCTACACCTTC
CSVEEDRGNNYGYTF
>13|.|once|TRBV6-5|TRBJ2-3
TGTGCCAGCAGTTCGCCGCCAGAAGATACGCAGTATTTT
CASSSPPEDTQYF
>16|TRBD1|few|TRBV15|TRBJ2-3
TGTGCCACCAGCAGGAGCGACAGGGGGCTGGGAGATACGCAGTATTTT
CATSRSDRGLGDTQYF
>13|.|few|TRBV6-1|TRBJ1-2
TGTGCCAGCAGTGAAACACCTCCTGATGGCTACACCTTC
CASSETPPDGYTF